Many counts were recorded for the clone carrying this T cell receptor beta chain. CDR1 SNHLY and CDR2 FYNNEI come from the germline V gene. This CDR3 is built from 13 residues. V was clipped by 6 bases and J by 1 base; unmatched bases: 1. Time point in this sample: newly diagnosed GD, antithyroid drugs for less than 3 months. From PBMCs, RNA was extracted and then used to make the TCR library. This sample is part of a study of regulatory T cells in long-lasting Graves disease. With iRepertoire HTBI primers and Arm-PCR of CDR3 regions, TCR beta libraries were built. MiXCR was run by TCRdb on the multiplex PCR reads, yielding one entry per CDR3 protein. The sample includes 250,000 or so distinct CDR3 sequences, around 21% of them seen just once.

This receptor was taken from a female donor with Graves disease. The chain uses TRBV2 and TRBJ2-5, with TRBD1 identical over 8 bases. The sample consisted of peripheral blood mononuclear cells (PBMCs), taken at new diagnosis, from a patient treated with antithyroid drugs. The chain's CDR3 is CASSGTGQETQYF. As DNA, the CDR3 is TGTGCCAGCAGCGGGACAGGCCAAGAGACCCAGTACTTC.